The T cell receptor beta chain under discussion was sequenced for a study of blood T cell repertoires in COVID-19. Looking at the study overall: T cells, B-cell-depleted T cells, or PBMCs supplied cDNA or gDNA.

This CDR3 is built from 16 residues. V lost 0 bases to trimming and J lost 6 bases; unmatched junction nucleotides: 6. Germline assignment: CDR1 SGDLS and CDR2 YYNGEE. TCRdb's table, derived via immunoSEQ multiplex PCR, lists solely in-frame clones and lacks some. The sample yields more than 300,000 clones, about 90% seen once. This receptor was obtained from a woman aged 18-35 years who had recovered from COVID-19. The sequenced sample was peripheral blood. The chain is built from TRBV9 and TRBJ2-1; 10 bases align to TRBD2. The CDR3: CASSVGLAGEGNEQFF. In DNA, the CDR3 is TGTGCCAGCAGCGTAGGGCTAGCGGGAGAAGGCAATGAGCAGTTCTTC.